The sequence of this T cell receptor (beta chain) was determined in a study of cytomegalovirus exposure and HLA in healthy donors (dated by TCRdb to about 2017). Some background on the complete study: In an earlier analysis of under 750 of the donors, 250 to 300 Gb of sequence data and approximately 100 million unique TCR beta sequences from 150 million to 200 million T cells were reported. Roughly five DR-DQ haplotypes were handled as single units for association and clustering, since linkage in the cohort was strong. Using immunosequencing, the study profiled T cell repertoires from around 680 subjects and related those repertoires to cytomegalovirus serostatus. Approximately 330 gigabases of sequencing data and around 85 million unique TCR sequences made up an early release that covered under 750 HLA-typed donors. Of the roughly 390 genotyped donors, less than 85% were placed in the genetic ancestry cluster associated with self-reported Caucasian donors. High-throughput TCR immunosequencing, statistical association of individual TCRs with disease status, and machine learning were combined to predict cytomegalovirus infection status. The aim of the study was to test whether cataloging public T cell receptors could identify signatures of past pathogen exposure. The number of donors typed differed by locus, with about 629-630 for A, B, C, DRB1 and DQB1, approximately 500 for DQA1, 606 for DPA1, and some 470 for DPB1. HLA typing included class I and class II loci at four-digit resolution. Every discovery cohort repertoire had been produced on one sequencing platform. Rather than drawing on any new phenotypic data, the later analysis identified candidate immune exposures from TCR beta sequences and the way those sequences occurred across donors. In a later analysis, previously published TCR beta repertoires from 550 to 700 donors were re-analyzed and high-resolution HLA genotyping was added so that TCR occurrence patterns could be studied. Along with the roughly 670-subject first cohort, a separate validation cohort of around 120 different subjects was used. In an earlier analysis of roughly 600 of the donors, high-throughput TCR beta sequencing was used to judge whether each TCR beta V gene segment behaved as functional or pseudogenic. Donor age, sex, ethnicity and CMV serostatus were compiled together with the repertoire data. Genome-wide SNP genotypes for about 60% of the 666 donors were used in a later genetic analysis, which treated that subset as a discovery cohort. Among almost 400 genotyped donors of the cohort, an average of about 240,000 unique TCR beta nucleotide sequences were sequenced per donor, roughly 18% of them non-productive. Broader findings and caveats from the paper: In vitro tests confirmed that three of the cytomegalovirus-associated TCR beta chains recognize cytomegalovirus antigens. According to a later analysis, TCR association rates differed among HLA loci, with DRB1 alleles showing the most associated TCRs and HLA-C alleles showing the fewest. Correlated functional status among segregating V segments might be attributable to linkage disequilibrium, but an unknown experimental factor could not be ruled out. Assigning TCR associations to individual alleles was difficult when HLA alleles, especially DR and DQ, strongly co-occurred. V-gene and J-gene trimming of TCR beta chains was associated with a missense DCLRE1C variant in a later genetic analysis, and the association was replicated in an independent cohort. Roughly uniform sequencing depth across donors was assumed in presence/absence analyses, although this assumption may not hold. The study listed 150 to 200 TCR beta chains as associated with cytomegalovirus. The authors suggested that the approach could potentially be extended to other disease states and immunological phenotypes. Cytomegalovirus status was reported to be diagnosed by the classifier with high specificity and sensitivity in both the original and validation cohorts. In an earlier analysis of several hundred of the donors, most TCR beta V segments were observed in productive rearrangements about 87% or about 30% of the time, broadly matching IMGT annotations. Because counts were too low, seventeen rarely observed V segments, including chromosome 9 orphons, were excluded from the earlier analysis of some 540 of the donors. A later analysis found that HLA-associated TCR beta chains were more clonally expanded and had lower generation probabilities than equally common non-associated chains. According to a later analysis, parvovirus B19, influenza, CMV and Epstein-Barr virus appeared linked to several top co-occurrence clusters. CMV serostatus was the only immune exposure information available for the cohort. Because the 87-base-pair reads could not distinguish some IMGT-functional V segments, including TRBV6-2 and TRBV6-3, those segments were excluded. Most CMV-associated TCR beta chains appeared to be HLA-restricted in a later analysis, and the HLA associations seemed to be driven largely by CMV exposure. This cohort had only TCR beta chains sequenced, and the lack of alpha or paired-chain data limited which features could be detected. Because HLA typing was unavailable for some donors at each locus, only the typed subset was used in association tests. The sequencing pipeline was judged likely to have produced a cluster of highly shared sequence variants as a technical artifact. A further reported finding was that TCR beta sequences accurately predicted the HLA-A and HLA-B alleles for most subjects in the first cohort. While some public TCRs were present in many individuals, most TCR sequences turned up only very rarely across donors. A later genetic analysis reported fewer N-insertions in productive TCRs among donors in an Asian-associated ancestry cluster than the roughly 620-donor mean. A later analysis associated around 16,000 TCR beta sequences with specific HLA alleles at a false discovery rate of 0.05.

There are 13 amino acids in the CDR3, from cysteine to phenylalanine inclusive. Only the CDR3 DNA stays, 39 bases, in frame from base 1. V trim: 3 bases; J trim: 8 bases; unmatched bases: 6. Taken from the germline V gene (reference sequence), the CDR1 and CDR2 loops are LNHDA and SQIVND. Library prep was done by the immunoSEQ multiplex PCR assay. For the multiplex PCR, a mixture combining 60 forward primers for TCR Vbeta segments and 13 reverse primers for TCR Jbeta segments was used. Amplification of the CDR3 region of rearranged TCR beta genes was performed with a multiplex PCR assay on genomic DNA. The amplified TCR beta libraries were sequenced on the Illumina HiSeq System as 87-base-pair reads. As for the authors' bioinformatics: In a later analysis, tens of millions of unique TCR beta chains were counted across the approximately 640 repertoires, and approximately 11 million of these chains were shared by at least two donors. A nearest-neighbor algorithm error-corrected the raw reads and collapsed the reads into unique sequences, merging closely related sequences to remove PCR and sequencing errors. Alignment of CDR3 sequences to IMGT reference sequences was used to assign V, D and J gene segments. For a sequence to be retained, a match of at least six nucleotides was required to both a V gene segment and a J gene segment. A rearrangement counted as productive if the CDR3 had no stop codons and remained in frame with V and J, and every other rearrangement counted as non-productive. Following IMGT convention, CDR3 was defined as the stretch from the second conserved V-encoded cysteine up to the conserved J-encoded phenylalanine. The earlier analysis of 587 of the donors excluded any sequence lacking an unambiguous match to a single V gene segment. An earlier analysis of fewer than 750 of the donors classified V segments as functional when productive rearrangements were above 56.7% and as segregating when the standard deviation between donors was above 5%. To diagnose cytomegalovirus status from the catalog of TCR beta chain sequences, a statistical classification framework was built. A later analysis assigned V and J genes by comparing TCR nucleotide sequences with IMGT/GENE-DB human TR gene sequences. The TCRdist pipeline was used in a later analysis to assign CDR3 sequences and most-parsimonious VDJ recombination scenarios. A later analysis defined each TCR beta chain by its CDR3 amino acid sequence plus V-gene family, and excluded reads lacking a unique V-gene family. To address suspected cross-contamination and a sequencing artifact, a later analysis removed a few hundred highly shared, low-generation-probability nucleotide sequences. In a later analysis, a clonal expansion index for each public chain was calculated from normalized within-repertoire ranks of inferred template counts. In a later analysis, generation probabilities were computed using a VDJ recombination model fitted to out-of-frame rearrangements, and the results were checked against IGoR. In a later analysis, TCR-TCR, TCR-HLA and TCR-CMV co-occurrence was scored with hypergeometric tests, and a repertoire-size bias correction was applied to TCR pairs. False discovery rates were estimated in a later analysis by permuting HLA or CMV assignments 20 times. In a later analysis, co-occurring TCRs were grouped using DBSCAN, and TCRdist sequence similarity was added for clustering within HLA-allele-positive subsets. Co-occurrence clustering excluded repertoires with fewer than 30,000 or more than 120,000 public chains, plus five with anomalous nucleotide sharing. This immuneACCESS table, as held by TCRdb, lists in-frame sequences with V and J called but not all clones. Of the missing ones, under half trace to an unresolved V gene in checked studies; the others have no known cause. The V and J calls and clone size come from that table; D and trimming were worked out from the DNA. A total of about 150,000 clones appear in this sample, around 78% of them only once. The leading ten clones occupy about 1.5% of the sample.

With respect to this clone: The antigen it recognizes is unknown. Base qualities are not recorded, but no much larger clone differs from it by a single base.

In total, 500 to 700 healthy bone marrow donors made up the cohort. At the time of sampling, all cohort members were nominally healthy, though unrecorded immune exposures were likely present. The donor was CMV seronegative and was included in the group of over 300 seronegative cohort members. Every donor gave a peripheral blood sample, and the peripheral blood mononuclear cells from that sample were used for TCR beta sequencing. The Qiagen DNeasy Blood Extraction Kit was used to extract genomic DNA from the blood cell samples. The clonotype originates from a woman aged 18-29 years in good health and CMV-seronegative. The rearrangement combines TRBV19 with TRBJ2-5, with TRBD1 identical over 7 junction bases. Sample: PBMCs. Here the CDR3 is given as CASSMETGNTQYF. The DNA is TGTGCCAGTAGTATGGAGACAGGGAATACCCAGTACTTC. Here the CDR3 is joined to the reference TRBV19 and TRBJ2-5 genes, and the full variable domain is: DGGITQSPKYLFRKEGQNVTLSCEQNLNHDAMYWYRQDPGQGLRLIYYSQIVNDFQKGDIAEGYSVSREKKESFPLTVTSAQKNPTAFYLCASSMETGNTQYFGPGTRLLVL.